The sequence of this T cell receptor beta chain was determined in a study of metastatic and nonmetastatic thyroid tumors. Overall study: Malignant thyroid and benign thyroid patients provided blood and tumor or nodule tissue whose repertoires were compared.

This CDR3 spans 13 amino acids. Trimming took 9 bases from V and 7 from J; bases not matched to a gene: 9. Germline values: CDR1 KGHSH, CDR2 LQKENI. A remark on this clone: The antigen remains unidentified.

Original data processing: A distant-metastasis classifier for papillary thyroid cancer was built using CDR3 differences across clinicopathological groups. TCRdb re-called clones from the PCR reads using MiXCR. The V and J calls and clone size come from TCRdb's table, not from the authors' own analysis. The sample includes approximately 50,000 clones, 20% to 25% of them seen just once. No treatment had been given to any patient before thyroid surgery. General study results and limits: As reported, TCR beta diversity in blood and tumor was significantly higher in malignant thyroid tumors than in benign nodules.

The specimen sequenced was blood. The rearrangement links TRBV18 to TRBJ1-5; 7 positions match TRBD1. The TCR sequence derives from a female donor with papillary thyroid cancer or a benign thyroid nodule (not recorded which). Some clones in this sample may be carry-over from other donors' samples. CDR3 in amino acids: CARSSDRVQPQHF. CDR3 coding DNA: TGTGCCAGGTCATCTGACAGGGTGCAGCCCCAGCATTTT.